Presented here are 21 T cell receptor beta chains from one specimen sequenced in a study of T-cell reconstitution after alpha-beta-depleted transplantation in children (dated by TCRdb to the mid-2010s). The library relied on PCR. TCRdb lists the instrument as Illumina HiSeq 2500. TCR libraries were prepared with molecular barcoding, using unique molecular identifiers to normalize TCRbeta repertoire quantification. In TCRdb, the public reads were trimmed at Q25 with fastp and aligned with MiXCR, with productive beta chains retained. One record per CDR3 amino acid sequence lists the most common genes and DNA. This sample comprises fewer than 550,000 distinct CDR3 sequences, over 10% of them detected only once. About 14% of the sample is held by the ten biggest clonotypes. Read against the paper, the sample's treatment or condition label means: allogeneic hematopoietic cell transplantation with graft depleted of TCRalphabeta T cells and CD19 B cells.

Sequencing used PBMCs, mostly from graft donor cells, obtained 180 days after TCRalphabeta/CD19-depleted stem cell transplant. Source of these receptors: a female patient aged 2-15 years who had a stem cell transplant for aplastic anemia, so the T cells may come from the graft donor.

The sample holds many counts of this clonotype. The gene calls are TRBV5-1 and TRBJ2-6, with 7 positions matching TRBD1. V dropped 4 bases and J dropped 0; count of bases not matched to a gene: 7. The germline CDR1 and CDR2 sequences are SGHRS and YFSETQ. This CDR3 is built from 17 residues. CDR3 in amino acids: CASSHGQVNSGANVLTF. CDR3 DNA sequence: TGCGCCAGCAGCCATGGACAGGTGAACTCTGGGGCCAACGTCCTGACTTTC.

Regarding this clonotype: At one end, the junction sequence differs from germline, possibly due to a read error. V gene TRBV10-3 combines with J gene TRBJ2-7; 11 bases map to TRBD2. CDR1 is ENHRY and CDR2 is SYGVKD in the germline V gene. This CDR3 contains 11 residues. In DNA form, the CDR3 reads TGTGCCTCCCAGGGACTAGCGGTCTTACTCTTC. Protein product: CASQGLAVLLF.

This clonotype occurred a few times. The genes are TRBV18 and TRBJ2-1; TRBD2 matches at 13 bases. The germline V gene encodes CDR1 KGHSH and CDR2 LQKENI. This CDR3 is 15 amino acids long. J lost 7 bases, V lost 2 bases, and 2 bases had no gene match. CDR3 coding DNA: TGTGCCAGCTCACCAGGGACTAGCGGGATTAATGAGCAGTTCTTC. Amino acids: CASSPGTSGINEQFF.

The chain recombines TRBV7-9 with TRBJ1-2; TRBD1 might be the D (6 bases). The CDR3 has 13 amino acids. The germline gives CDR1 SEHNR, CDR2 FQNEAQ (reference sequence). The V end was cut by 5 bases, the J end by 4 bases, with 11 bases between. The CDR3 nucleotides read TGTGCCAGCAGCCCAAGACAGGTCTATGGCTACACCTTC. This sequence encodes CASSPRQVYGYTF. The complete variable domain, with remaining parts taken from reference TRBV7-9 and TRBJ1-2, reads DTGVSQNPRHKITKRGQNVTFRCDPISEHNRLYWYRQTLGQGPEFLTYFQNEAQLEKSRLLSDRFSAERPKGSFSTLEIQRTEQGDSAMYLCASSPRQVYGYTFGSGTRLTVV.

This clonotype was recorded only once. The chain uses TRBV20-1 and TRBJ2-1; TRBD2 aligns across 10 bases. V lost 1 base, J lost 1 base, and 4 bases stayed unmatched. CDR3 length: 16 amino acids. Germline V gives CDR1 DFQATT, CDR2 SNEGSKA (reference sequence). CDR3: CSARAPSGSSYNEQFF. The CDR3 DNA reads TGCAGTGCTAGAGCGCCTAGCGGGAGTTCCTACAATGAGCAGTTCTTC.

This clonotype turned up a few times. The V call is TRBV6-2 or TRBV6-3, the J call TRBJ2-5, with 10 bases matching TRBD1. CDR3 length equals 20 residues. With 6 bases clipped from V and 4 bases from J, the junction kept 23 bases outside the gene matches. Looked up from germline, CDR1 is MNHEY and CDR2 is SVGEGT. The CDR3 DNA reads TGTGCCAGCAGCCAAACACGGGACAGGGGATGGATGGCTAGCAGAGAGACCCAGTACTTC. Amino acid sequence: CASSQTRDRGWMASRETQYF.

The rearrangement links TRBV29-1 to TRBJ2-7; the match to TRBD1 covers 7 bases. V gave up 7 bases and J gave up 4 bases; unmatched junction bases: 7. Per germline, CDR1 SQVTM and CDR2 ANQGSEA. CDR3 length: 12 amino acids. CDR3 in DNA: TGCAGCGGTGGACAGGCTACTTACGAGCAGTACTTC. It codes for CSGGQATYEQYF.

V is TRBV7-3 and J is TRBJ2-2, with D maybe TRBD2 (5 bases). From germline, CDR1 is SGHTA and CDR2 FQGTGA. V shed 5 bases and J shed 4 bases, with 8 bases lying between them. This CDR3 has 13 amino acids. The CDR3 bases are TGTGCCAGCAGCGGACTTGGCACCGGGGAGCTGTTTTTT. Its protein product is CASSGLGTGELFF.

V is TRBV4-3 and J is TRBJ2-2, with D unclear. The CDR3 is made up of 14 amino acids. Trimming cost V 1 base and J 6 bases, with 9 bases left between them. Per germline, CDR1 LGHNA and CDR2 YSLEER. CDR3 sequence (DNA): TGCGCCAGCAGCCAAGTAGGTCCTGCCGGGGAGCTGTTTTTT. Translating it yields CASSQVGPAGELFF.

The table lists this clonotype with a few counts. The chain recombines TRBV25-1 with TRBJ1-4, with D unclear. The V gene's germline CDR1 is MGHDK and CDR2 SYGVNS. CDR3 length: 13 residues. The germline V and J ends were trimmed by 7 bases and 4 bases, with 10 bases remaining between them. CDR3 sequence reads: CASKVRDNEKLFF. The CDR3 DNA follows: TGTGCCAGCAAGGTACGGGATAATGAAAAACTGTTTTTT.

The chain joins TRBV7-9 to TRBJ2-3, with 9 bases that match TRBD2. After removal of 7 bases from V and 6 bases from J, the junction contained 17 bases not matched to a gene. The CDR3 sequence is 17 residues long. Germline-derived CDR1 and CDR2 are SEHNR and FQNEAQ (reference sequence). The CDR3 loop reads CASNPGAAGGPGDTQYF. In nucleotides, the CDR3 is TGTGCCAGCAACCCCGGCGCCGCGGGAGGGCCAGGGGATACGCAGTATTTT.

This chain joins TRBV7-9 and TRBJ2-2, with TRBD1 identical over 8 bases. This CDR3 region has 15 residues. The trim removed 5 bases at V and 6 bases at J, leaving 8 bases unmatched. Looked up from germline, CDR1 is SEHNR and CDR2 is FQNEAQ (reference sequence). CDR3 residues: CASSQDRGGAGELFF. Here the CDR3 DNA reads TGTGCCAGCAGCCAAGACAGGGGCGGTGCCGGGGAGCTGTTTTTT.

A few counts support this clonotype. This sequence joins TRBV12-3 or TRBV12-4 and TRBJ1-1; 7 bases line up with TRBD1. The junction had 4 bases not matched to a gene; V was cut back by 5 bases and J by 4 bases. The CDR3 length is 13 residues. CDR3 residues: CASSPTGATEAFF. The DNA of the CDR3 is TGTGCCAGCAGTCCCACAGGGGCCACTGAAGCTTTCTTT.

A few counts support this clonotype. V and J are TRBV29-1 and TRBJ2-1; 7 bases are shared with TRBD2. The CDR3 runs 12 residues. Germline V gives CDR1 SQVTM, CDR2 ANQGSEA. The V gene end was trimmed by 5 bases and the J gene end by 8 bases; junction bases not matched to a gene: 6. CDR3 DNA: TGCAGCGTTAACCGGGAGGTCCATGAGCAGTTCTTC. It translates to CSVNREVHEQFF.

The sample holds many counts of this clonotype. The J gene is TRBJ2-5, the V gene TRBV29-1, with 7 bases that match TRBD1. V was clipped by 3 bases and J by 1 base; unmatched bases: 8. CDR3 length equals 15 residues. Per germline, CDR1 SQVTM and CDR2 ANQGSEA. CDR3 protein: CSVEGTVPLQETQYF. Here the CDR3 DNA reads TGCAGCGTTGAGGGGACAGTTCCCCTCCAAGAGACCCAGTACTTC. The entire variable domain, with the rest obtained from reference TRBV29-1 and TRBJ2-5, is as follows: SAVISQKPSRDICQRGTSLTIQCQVDSQVTMMFWYRQQPGQSLTLIATANQGSEATYESGFVIDKFPISRPNLTFSTLTVSNMSPEDSSIYLCSVEGTVPLQETQYFGPGTRLLVL.

The CDR3 region is CASSLGQGTRNQPQHF. Written as DNA, the CDR3 is TGTGCCAGCAGCTTAGGACAGGGGACTCGCAATCAGCCCCAGCATTTT. The gene calls are TRBV7-2 and TRBJ1-5; TRBD1 aligns across 8 bases. The CDR3 has 16 residues. Germline-derived CDR1 and CDR2 are SGHTA and FQGNSA. V was pared by 1 base and J by 2 bases, with 4 bases of the junction left unmatched.

This clonotype has just a few counts. V is TRBV10-3 and J is TRBJ1-5; D ambiguous. The CDR3 covers 13 residues. With 0 bases removed from V and 6 bases from J, the gap between germline ends came to 6 bases. Germline V gene sequence: CDR1 ENHRY, CDR2 SYGVKD. The CDR3 DNA reads TGTGCCATCAGTGAGTCGGGGAGTCAGCCCCAGCATTTT. Amino acids: CAISESGSQPQHF.

The chain recombines TRBV19 with TRBJ2-1; no clear D. This CDR3 spans 15 amino acids. Deletions cut 5 bases from V and 2 bases from J, with 13 bases between. CDR1 LNHDA and CDR2 SQIVND come from the germline V gene (reference sequence). This CDR3 reads CASSLQMGTYNEQFF. In nucleotides, the CDR3 is TGTGCCAGTAGTCTTCAAATGGGGACCTACAATGAGCAGTTCTTC.

This clonotype has only a few counts. The V call is TRBV2, the J call TRBJ2-3, with 9 positions matching TRBD2. CDR3 size: 18 residues. Germline V gene lookup returns CDR1 SNHLY and CDR2 FYNNEI. With 4 bases clipped from V and 0 bases from J, the junction kept 11 bases outside the gene matches. The CDR3, as DNA: TGTGCCAGCAGTGCTTGGGCGGGAGGGCCCAAAAGCACAGATACGCAGTATTTT. Its translation is CASSAWAGGPKSTDTQYF.

The rearrangement uses TRBV28 and TRBJ2-7; tentatively, D is TRBD1 (5 bases). CDR3 length equals 13 residues. Per the germline V gene, CDR1 is MDHEN and CDR2 is SYDVKM. V shed 2 bases and J shed 6 bases, with 11 bases lying between them. This CDR3 reads CASSLGAVVEQYF. The CDR3, as DNA: TGTGCCAGCAGTTTAGGGGCGGTCGTCGAGCAGTACTTC.

This chain joins TRBV20-1 and TRBJ1-2; the match to TRBD1 covers 11 bases. Germline CDR1 and CDR2: DFQATT and SNEGSKA (reference sequence). With V trimmed by 0 bases and J by 8 bases, 8 bases remained unmatched. The CDR3 sequence is 15 residues long. This chain's CDR3 is CSARDPGTGGRGYTF. Here the CDR3 DNA reads TGCAGTGCTAGAGACCCTGGGACAGGGGGTAGGGGCTACACCTTC.